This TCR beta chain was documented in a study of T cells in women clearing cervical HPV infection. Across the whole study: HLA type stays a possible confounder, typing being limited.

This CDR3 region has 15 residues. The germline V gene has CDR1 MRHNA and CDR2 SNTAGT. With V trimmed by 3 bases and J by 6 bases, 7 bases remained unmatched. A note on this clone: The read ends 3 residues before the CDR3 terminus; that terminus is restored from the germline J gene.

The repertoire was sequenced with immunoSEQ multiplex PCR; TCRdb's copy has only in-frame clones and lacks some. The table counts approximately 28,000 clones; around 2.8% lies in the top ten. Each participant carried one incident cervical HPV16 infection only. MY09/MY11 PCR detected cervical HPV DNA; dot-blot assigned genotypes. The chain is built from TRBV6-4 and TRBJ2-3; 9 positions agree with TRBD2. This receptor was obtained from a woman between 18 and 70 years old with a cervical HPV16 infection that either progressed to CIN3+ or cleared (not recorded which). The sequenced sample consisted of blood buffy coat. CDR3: CASSEGGLAVDTQYF. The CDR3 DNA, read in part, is TGTGCCAGCAGTGAGGGGGGACTAGCTGTTGATACG.